This T cell receptor beta chain was documented in a study of blood T cell repertoires in COVID-19. Study-level information: The United States, Italy and Spain supplied acute and convalescent COVID-19 samples.

Data came from immunoSEQ multiplex PCR; TCRdb stores just in-frame clones and leaves some out. This table has 150,000 or so clones, roughly four fifths appearing once. The TCR comes from a woman in her sixties or seventies with COVID-19, enrolled during active disease. The specimen was peripheral blood.

The CDR3 region is CASNLEKNYGYTF. The DNA of the CDR3 is TGTGCCAGCAATCTCGAGAAGAACTATGGCTACACCTTC. The chain employs TRBV19 and TRBJ1-2; D is undetermined. Trimming left V 9 bases short and J 2 bases short, with 13 bases between. The CDR3 runs 13 residues. From germline, CDR1 is LNHDA and CDR2 SQIVND (reference sequence).